Presented here are 18 T cell receptor beta chains from one specimen sequenced in a study of beta chain features in type 1 diabetes. Isolated RNA was reverse transcribed in full, so expressed TCRB transcripts were sequenced. Here immunoSEQ multiplex PCR was the method, and the copy in TCRdb shows in-frame clones only, minus some. The table shows about 360,000 clones, with around an eighth occurring only once. The sequenced sample was naive CD4+ T cells from blood. Receptors were obtained from a man aged 18 to 29 in good health.

The chain is built from TRBV7-2 and TRBJ1-3, with 9 bases identical to TRBD1. V lost 3 bases and J lost 4; bases outside the gene matches: 10. The CDR3 contains 17 residues. Germline values: CDR1 SGHTA, CDR2 FQGNSA. CDR3 nucleotides: TGTGCCAGCAGCTTGTTACCGGGACAGGGCAGCGGAAACACCATATATTTT. This encodes CASSLLPGQGSGNTIYF.

This clone was seen a few times. This rearrangement joins TRBV5-6 to TRBJ2-2; D is unresolved. Germline V lookup: CDR1 SGHDT, CDR2 YYEEEE. Trimming took 2 bases from V and 4 from J, leaving 9 bases between them. The CDR3 runs to 14 residues. The CDR3 protein is CASSFPTITGELFF. The DNA for the CDR3 is TGTGCCAGCAGCTTTCCTACGATCACCGGGGAGCTGTTTTTT.

The genes are TRBV9 and TRBJ2-7; TRBD1 might be the D (6 bases). Germline-derived CDR1 and CDR2 are SGDLS and YYNGEE. Deletions cut 0 bases from V and 0 bases from J, with 19 bases between. The CDR3 spans 18 residues. Here the CDR3 reads CASSVGITERTASYEQYF. Written as DNA, the CDR3 is TGTGCCAGCAGCGTAGGAATAACGGAGAGGACAGCCTCCTACGAGCAGTACTTC.

This clone turned up a few times. This chain uses TRBV4-2 with TRBJ1-1, with 7 bases that match TRBD1. The germline gives CDR1 LGHNA, CDR2 YNFKEQ. J lost 3 bases, V lost 4 bases, and 8 bases had no gene match. This CDR3 has 15 residues. DNA of the CDR3: TGTGCCAGCAGCCCCTACCTCGACAGGGACACTGAAGCTTTCTTT. Translated: CASSPYLDRDTEAFF.

The chain employs TRBV28 and TRBJ2-1; tentative D call: TRBD1 (6 bases). The germline CDR1 and CDR2 sequences are MDHEN and SYDVKM. V dropped 1 base and J dropped 2 bases, with 9 bases sitting between them. This CDR3 has 15 residues. The CDR3 nucleotides read TGTGCCAGCAGTTTATCGGACAGAGCCTACAATGAGCAGTTCTTC. Translating it yields CASSLSDRAYNEQFF.

The rearrangement uses TRBV7-9 and TRBJ2-5; no definite D call. The V end was cut by 5 bases, the J end by 3 bases, with 13 bases between. Looked up from germline, CDR1 is SEHNR and CDR2 is FQNEAQ (reference sequence). The CDR3 loop spans 14 amino acids. CDR3 in amino acids: CASSQNGLKETQYF. The CDR3 DNA sequence: TGTGCCAGCAGCCAAAATGGCCTTAAAGAGACCCAGTACTTC.

The CDR3 DNA follows: TGTGCCAGCAGTGAAGCGAGCGGGAGGGCCGGGGAGCTGTTTTTT. Translating gives CASSEASGRAGELFF. The chain links TRBV2 to TRBJ2-2; 10 bases map to TRBD2. The J segment lost 6 bases and the V segment lost 0 bases, leaving 1 base of the junction unmatched. Per the germline V gene, CDR1 is SNHLY and CDR2 is FYNNEI. The CDR3 contains 15 residues.

In nucleotides, the CDR3 is TGTGCCTGGATGAGGTACCAAAACCCCTCCTACGAGCAGTACTTC. This codes for CAWMRYQNPSYEQYF. V and J are TRBV30 and TRBJ2-7; no firm D call. The germline gives CDR1 GTSNPN, CDR2 SVGIG (reference sequence). The CDR3 has 15 residues. The germline V and J ends were trimmed by 4 bases and 0 bases, with 16 bases remaining between them.

The chain employs TRBV5-1 and TRBJ2-1; 9 bases are a match to TRBD1. CDR1 SGHRS and CDR2 YFSETQ come from the germline V gene. V shed 0 bases and J 9 bases; nucleotides not matched to a gene: 4. The CDR3 has 14 amino acids. The DNA for the CDR3 is TGCGCCAGCAGCTTGGAGGGACAGGGCACTGAGCAGTTCTTC. Residues: CASSLEGQGTEQFF.

The genes are TRBV28 and TRBJ2-2, with a tentative D call TRBD2 (6 bases). This CDR3 is built from 16 residues. Trimming removed 7 bases from V and 0 bases from J, with 15 bases in between. Germline V gene data show CDR1 as MDHEN and CDR2 as SYDVKM. The CDR3, as DNA: TGTGCCAGCAAGCGGGCAGGGCCGGCGAACACCGGGGAGCTGTTTTTT. It encodes CASKRAGPANTGELFF.

The chain has TRBV30 and TRBJ2-7; no clear D. From germline, CDR1 is GTSNPN and CDR2 SVGIG (reference sequence). CDR3 length equals 12 residues. V lost 3 bases and J 0 bases, leaving 6 bases between the germline ends. The CDR3 coding sequence is TGTGCCTGGAGGGCAAACTCCTACGAGCAGTACTTC. Its protein product is CAWRANSYEQYF.

This chain connects TRBV19 to TRBJ2-7; 10 nucleotides line up with TRBD2. In germline, CDR1 is LNHDA, CDR2 SQIVND (reference sequence). The CDR3 has 16 amino acids. With V trimmed by 0 bases and J by 2 bases, 4 bases remained unmatched. The CDR3 DNA sequence: TGTGCCAGTAGTATAGATCTACTAGCGGGGACCTACGAGCAGTACTTC. Amino acid sequence: CASSIDLLAGTYEQYF.

The rearrangement uses TRBV28 and TRBJ2-5; D is perhaps TRBD1 (6 bases). Trimming left V 4 bases short and J 2 bases short, with 20 bases between. The germline V gene has CDR1 MDHEN and CDR2 SYDVKM. The CDR3 totals 17 residues. This CDR3 reads CASSSAPTGIGQETQYF. The CDR3 DNA follows: TGTGCCAGCAGTTCCGCCCCAACAGGGATTGGTCAAGAGACCCAGTACTTC.

The V and J genes are TRBV4-1 and TRBJ1-2; the match to TRBD1 covers 8 bases. The length of the CDR3 is 14 residues. After removal of 4 bases from V and 7 bases from J, the junction contained 8 bases not matched to a gene. Germline CDR1 and CDR2: MGHRA and YSYEKL. CDR3 amino acids: CASSRPTGAGGYTF. The CDR3 DNA is TGCGCCAGCAGCCGACCGACAGGGGCGGGTGGCTACACCTTC.

CDR3 loop: CASSSMGQGTGEQYF. CDR3 in DNA: TGTGCCAGCAGTTCCATGGGGCAGGGGACCGGTGAGCAGTACTTC. The J gene is TRBJ2-7, the V gene TRBV28; possible D gene TRBD1, 6 bases. The CDR3 extends over 15 amino acids. V dropped 4 bases and J dropped 7 bases, with 20 bases sitting between them. The germline gives CDR1 MDHEN, CDR2 SYDVKM.

The chain employs TRBV25-1 and TRBJ2-7, with TRBD1 matching 8 bases. V trimming: 3 bases; J trimming: 2 bases; junction bases outside the gene matches: 6. The CDR3 loop spans 15 amino acids. CDR1 and CDR2 (germline): MGHDK, SYGVNS. As DNA, the CDR3 is TGTGCCAGCAGTGACCGGACAGGGAAAACCTACGAGCAGTACTTC. It is translated as CASSDRTGKTYEQYF.

This sequence joins TRBV5-4 and TRBJ2-3; D possibly corresponds to TRBD1 (5 bases). The ends were cut back, 0 bases at V and 0 bases at J, with 11 bases in the middle. Per the germline V gene, CDR1 is SGHNT and CDR2 is YYREEE (reference sequence). The CDR3 spans 16 residues. The CDR3 bases are TGTGCCAGCAGCTTGGACGCAGGGCCCAGCACAGATACGCAGTATTTT. Translating gives CASSLDAGPSTDTQYF.

There are a few counts of this clone. This chain joins TRBV30 and TRBJ2-7; 8 bases are a match to TRBD2. The J segment lost 3 bases and the V segment lost 4 bases, leaving 11 bases of the junction unmatched. This CDR3 has 15 amino acids. CDR1 and CDR2 from the germline V gene are GTSNPN and SVGIG (reference sequence). In nucleotides, the CDR3 is TGTGCCTGGACACCTGGGTGGCGGGAGGTCTACGAGCAGTACTTC. Protein product: CAWTPGWREVYEQYF.